The entry below gives a single T cell receptor beta chain sequence along with its context. Its antigen is still unknown. The data derive from a study of T cells in Graves' hyperthyroidism and ophthalmopathy. It was RNA transcripts that yielded the amplified TCR beta CDR3 regions. The HTBI primer set drove a first-round RT-PCR of the TCR CDR3. TCRdb independently ran MiXCR on the multiplex PCR reads; one entry per CDR3 protein. The repertoire holds hundreds of thousands of distinct CDR3 sequences, with approximately 14% as singletons. General study results and limits: The model forecast ophthalmopathy, anticipating it by a median roughly 6 months before onset.

The CDR3 has 16 residues. Trimming shortened V by 4 bases and J by 0 bases, and 12 bases separated the two germline ends. CDR1 is ENHRY, CDR2 SYGVKD, per germline. A Clinical Activity Score of at least 3, a NOSPECS grade of at least 4 and a duration under 3 months were recorded in the ophthalmopathy patients. The specimen was blood. The rearrangement joins TRBV10-3 to TRBJ2-2, with a tentative D call TRBD1 (6 bases). The clonotype comes from a man between 18 and 35 years old with Graves' ophthalmopathy. The CDR3 spells CAISVHRASNTGELFF. CDR3 nucleotide sequence: TGTGCCATCAGTGTTCACAGGGCCTCGAACACCGGGGAGCTGTTTTTT.